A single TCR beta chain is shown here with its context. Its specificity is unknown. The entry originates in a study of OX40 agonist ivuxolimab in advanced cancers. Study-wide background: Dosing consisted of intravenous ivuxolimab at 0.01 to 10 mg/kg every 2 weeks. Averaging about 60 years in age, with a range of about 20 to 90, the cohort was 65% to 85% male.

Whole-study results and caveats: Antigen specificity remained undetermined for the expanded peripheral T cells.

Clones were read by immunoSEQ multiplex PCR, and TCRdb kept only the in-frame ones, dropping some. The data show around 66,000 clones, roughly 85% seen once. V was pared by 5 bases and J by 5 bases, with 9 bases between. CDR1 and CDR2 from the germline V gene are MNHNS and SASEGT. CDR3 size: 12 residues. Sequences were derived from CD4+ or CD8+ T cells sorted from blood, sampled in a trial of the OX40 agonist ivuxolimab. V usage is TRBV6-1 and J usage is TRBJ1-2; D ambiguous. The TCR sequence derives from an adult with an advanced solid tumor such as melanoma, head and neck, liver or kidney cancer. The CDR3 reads CASSSGQYGYTF. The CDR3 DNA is TGTGCCAGCAGTTCCGGGCAATATGGCTACACCTTC.